What follows describes a single TCR beta chain. V lost 3 bases and J lost 0, with 13 bases in between. This CDR3 spans 15 amino acids. Germline V gives CDR1 SQVTM, CDR2 ANQGSEA. Sequencing was at deep level. Input per replicate PCR of unsorted PBMC was about 300 ng DNA, corresponding to 25,000 to 30,000 T cell genomes. Some clones are missing from TCRdb's copy, which holds only in-frame ones; the method was immunoSEQ multiplex PCR. The data show around 500,000 clones, with about 79% seen just once and 13% held by the top ten. This entry comes from a study of shared clonotypes between healthy human individuals.

The clonotype was recovered from a woman between 35 and 50 years old in good health. Some clones in this sample may be carry-over from other donors' samples. V and J are TRBV29-1 and TRBJ2-3, with D hard to call. The source material was PBMCs. The CDR3, as DNA: TGCAGCGTTGATCCTGGGTCCTCTAGCACAGATACGCAGTATTTT. The encoded protein is CSVDPGSSSTDTQYF.